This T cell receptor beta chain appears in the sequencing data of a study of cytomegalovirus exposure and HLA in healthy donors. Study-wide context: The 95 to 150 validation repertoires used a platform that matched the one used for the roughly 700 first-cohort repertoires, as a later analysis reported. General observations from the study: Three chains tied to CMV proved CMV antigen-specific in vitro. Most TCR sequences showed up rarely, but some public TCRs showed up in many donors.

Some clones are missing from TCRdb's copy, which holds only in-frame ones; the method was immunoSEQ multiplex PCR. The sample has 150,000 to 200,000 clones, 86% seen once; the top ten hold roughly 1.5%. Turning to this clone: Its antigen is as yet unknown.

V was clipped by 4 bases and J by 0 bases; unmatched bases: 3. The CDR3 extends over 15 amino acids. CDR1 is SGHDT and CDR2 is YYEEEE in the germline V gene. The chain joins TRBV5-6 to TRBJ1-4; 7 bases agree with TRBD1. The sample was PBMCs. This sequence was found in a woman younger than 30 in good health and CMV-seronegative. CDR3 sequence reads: CASSQGQATNEKLFF. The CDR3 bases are TGTGCCAGCAGCCAAGGACAGGCAACTAATGAAAAACTGTTTTTT.